This T cell receptor (beta chain) was captured by sequencing in a study of regulatory T cells in long-lasting Graves disease. Study findings and constraints: Possibly, accuracy suffered from the small sample size.

Germline V gives CDR1 SGHAT, CDR2 FQNNGV. The V gene lost 2 bases and the J gene lost 5 bases, with 12 bases spanning the gap. The CDR3 has 14 amino acids. TCR beta libraries were built with iRepertoire HTBI primers and Arm-PCR of CDR3 regions. TCRdb re-derived calls from the multiplex PCR reads in MiXCR, one entry per CDR3 protein. The sample contains some 340,000 distinct CDR3 sequences, approximately 23% of which appear only once. Stated time point: persistent/refractory GD, antithyroid drugs over 5 years with positive TRAb. Researchers made the TCR library from RNA that was extracted from PBMCs. About this clonotype: Its specificity is not known.

V usage is TRBV11-2 and J usage is TRBJ1-2; D is possibly TRBD1 (5 bases). This TCR was sampled from a woman aged 40 to 49 with Graves disease. The sample consisted of peripheral blood mononuclear cells (PBMCs), taken when the disease was refractory, from a patient treated with antithyroid drugs. The CDR3 DNA follows: TGTGCCAGCAGCTTAAATGGGGGGAGGTATGGCTACACCTTC. It is translated as CASSLNGGRYGYTF. Combining the CDR3 with reference TRBV11-2 and TRBJ1-2 gives the whole variable domain EAGVAQSPRYKIIEKRQSVAFWCNPISGHATLYWYQQILGQGPKLLIQFQNNGVVDDSQLPKDRFSAERLKGVDSTLKIQPAKLEDSAVYLCASSLNGGRYGYTFGSGTRLTVV.